Listed here are 10 T cell receptor beta chains from one sample, sequenced in a study of blood T cell repertoires in COVID-19. The protocol was immunoSEQ multiplex PCR, while the TCRdb copy is restricted to in-frame clones and leaves out a portion. The table records about 130,000 clones, roughly 87% of them present only once. The sample was PBMCs or T cells enriched from blood (not recorded which). The receptors were sampled from a man aged 30 to 39 who had recovered from COVID-19.

The chain employs TRBV19 and TRBJ2-1, with D possibly matching TRBD1 (5 bases). This CDR3 is 13 amino acids long. V was shortened by 5 bases and J by 5 bases, with 10 bases between the two germline ends. Germline values: CDR1 LNHDA, CDR2 SQIVND (reference sequence). CDR3 amino acids: CASSARQNNEQFF. The CDR3 region has the DNA TGTGCCAGTAGTGCCCGACAGAACAATGAGCAGTTCTTC. Full variable domain (remainder filled in from reference TRBV19 and TRBJ2-1): DGGITQSPKYLFRKEGQNVTLSCEQNLNHDAMYWYRQDPGQGLRLIYYSQIVNDFQKGDIAEGYSVSREKKESFPLTVTSAQKNPTAFYLCASSARQNNEQFFGPGTRLTVL.

V and J are TRBV19 and TRBJ2-2; the match to TRBD2 covers 7 bases. V lost 6 bases to trimming and J lost 6 bases; unmatched junction nucleotides: 13. The CDR3 runs to 16 residues. Germline CDR1 reads LNHDA; CDR2 reads SQIVND (reference sequence). The DNA of the CDR3 is TGTGCCAGTAGAAAAATGGGGGAGGGCCTGGCCGGGGAGCTGTTTTTT. It encodes CASRKMGEGLAGELFF. The full variable domain, completed using reference TRBV19 and TRBJ2-2, is DGGITQSPKYLFRKEGQNVTLSCEQNLNHDAMYWYRQDPGQGLRLIYYSQIVNDFQKGDIAEGYSVSREKKESFPLTVTSAQKNPTAFYLCASRKMGEGLAGELFFGEGSRLTVL.

The chain uses TRBV11-2 and TRBJ1-3, with D possibly being TRBD1 (6 bases). This CDR3 has 15 residues. CDR1 SGHAT and CDR2 FQNNGV come from the germline V gene. Trimming removed 7 bases at V and 8 bases at J, with 21 bases between. The CDR3, as DNA: TGTGCCAGCACCACTGGGGGGGCGGAGGAAGACACCATATATTTT. This gives the protein CASTTGGAEEDTIYF.

The J gene is TRBJ1-5, the V gene TRBV29-1, with TRBD1 matching 7 bases. Germline CDR1 is SQVTM and CDR2 is ANQGSEA. The CDR3 has 13 residues. With 4 bases clipped from V and 4 bases from J, the junction kept 4 bases outside the gene matches. The CDR3 DNA sequence: TGCAGCGTTGCTGGACAGGAAAATCAGCCCCAGCATTTT. Translation gives CSVAGQENQPQHF.

The chain uses TRBV6-4 and TRBJ2-2; TRBD2 aligns across 8 bases. The CDR3 has 16 amino acids. Germline assignment: CDR1 MRHNA and CDR2 SNTAGT. The V segment lost 0 bases and the J segment 0 bases; nucleotides outside the gene matches: 0. Written as DNA, the CDR3 is TGTGCCAGCAGTGACTCACTAGCGGCGAACACCGGGGAGCTGTTTTTT. Translating gives CASSDSLAANTGELFF.

The rearrangement uses TRBV2 and TRBJ2-2, with D uncertain. The length of the CDR3 is 15 residues. Trimming removed 4 bases at V and 2 bases at J, with 11 bases between. Germline values: CDR1 SNHLY, CDR2 FYNNEI. For the CDR3, the DNA is TGTGCCAGCAGTGTTGAAGCAATCAACACCGGGGAGCTGTTTTTT. The encoded protein is CASSVEAINTGELFF.

The CDR3 protein is CASSYEAVRAPSDQPQHF. CDR3 nucleotides: TGTGCCAGCAGTTACGAGGCAGTTCGAGCACCATCTGATCAGCCCCAGCATTTT. This chain joins TRBV6-2 or TRBV6-3 and TRBJ1-5; D not resolved. The V gene's germline CDR1 is MNHEY and CDR2 SVGEGT. The CDR3 length is 18 residues. V dropped 2 bases and J dropped 5 bases, with 22 bases sitting between them.

Here the CDR3 DNA reads TGTGCCACCAGACTGGGCGGGACAGGGCGAAGCAATCAGCCCCAGCATTTT. Translated: CATRLGGTGRSNQPQHF. The V call is TRBV15, the J call TRBJ1-5; 9 bases are a match to TRBD1. Germline lookup yields CDR1 LNHNV and CDR2 YYDKDF (reference sequence). The CDR3 has 17 residues. V was pared by 6 bases and J by 1 base, with 10 bases of the junction left unmatched.

The V and J genes are TRBV12-5 and TRBJ2-7; D not certain. CDR3 length equals 12 residues. The ends were cut back, 7 bases at V and 2 bases at J, with 9 bases in the middle. The germline V gene has CDR1 LGHNT and CDR2 FRNRAP. In nucleotides, the CDR3 is TGTGCTAGTGTAAGCGTAACCTACGAGCAGTACTTC. Translating gives CASVSVTYEQYF.

The V and J genes are TRBV19 and TRBJ2-7, with 8 bases that match TRBD1. Germline lookup yields CDR1 LNHDA and CDR2 SQIVND (reference sequence). The J segment lost 4 bases and the V segment lost 4 bases, leaving 3 bases of the junction unmatched. CDR3 size: 13 residues. CDR3 sequence reads: CASSTTGVYEQYF. CDR3 DNA: TGTGCCAGTAGTACGACAGGGGTGTACGAGCAGTACTTC.